This is a list of T cell receptor beta chains from one sample in a study of beta chain features in type 1 diabetes. The protocol was immunoSEQ multiplex PCR, while the TCRdb copy is restricted to in-frame clones and leaves out a portion. The sample records hundreds of thousands of clones, 7.5% to 9% being singletons. Sequenced material: central memory CD4+ T cells from blood. The source is a young woman in good health. The CDR3 runs from the conserved cysteine through the conserved F or W. A D gene is named only where the DNA matches it firmly. Part of the rows lack a size; the others show once, few, many or a class for expanded clones.

CDR3 DNA: TGTGCCATCAGGATCACAGGTGGAGATACGCAGTATTTT
CDR3 protein: CAIRITGGDTQYF
J gene: TRBJ2-3
D gene: .
clone size: few
V gene: TRBV10-3

CDR3 DNA: TGTGCCAGCAGCTTGGACCCGACTAGCGGGAGCCGGAGTGAGCAGTTCTTC
CDR3 protein: CASSLDPTSGSRSEQFF
J gene: TRBJ2-1
D gene: TRBD2
clone size: .
V gene: TRBV5-4

CDR3 DNA: TGTGCCAGCACCCCTAGTAGGGCTAGCAATCAGCCCCAGCATTTT
CDR3 protein: CASTPSRASNQPQHF
J gene: TRBJ1-5
D gene: .
clone size: .
V gene: TRBV7-2

CDR3 DNA: TGTGCCAGCACCCCACAGGGGAATCAGCCCCAGCATTTT
CDR3 protein: CASTPQGNQPQHF
J gene: TRBJ1-5
D gene: TRBD1
clone size: .
V gene: TRBV6-5

CDR3 DNA: TGTGCCAGCTCACCAGCCGGAACAGGGTTATTAGCCAAAAACATTCAGTACTTC
CDR3 protein: CASSPAGTGLLAKNIQYF
J gene: TRBJ2-4
D gene: .
clone size: .
V gene: TRBV18

CDR3 DNA: TGTGCCAGCAGCTTAGACAGGGGGAAGACCGGGGAGCTGTTTTTT
CDR3 protein: CASSLDRGKTGELFF
J gene: TRBJ2-2
D gene: TRBD1
clone size: many
V gene: TRBV5-4

CDR3 DNA: TGTGCCAGCAGCCCCTGGGACACCGGGGAGCTGTTTTTT
CDR3 protein: CASSPWDTGELFF
J gene: TRBJ2-2
D gene: .
clone size: .
V gene: TRBV11-3

CDR3 DNA: TGTGCCAGCAGCCCTATCAACTATGGCTACACCTTC
CDR3 protein: CASSPINYGYTF
J gene: TRBJ1-2
D gene: .
clone size: few
V gene: TRBV6-1

CDR3 DNA: TGTGCCAGCAGCCCCCAGAGCGGTCCTAATGAAAAACTGTTTTTT
CDR3 protein: CASSPQSGPNEKLFF
J gene: TRBJ1-4
D gene: .
clone size: many
V gene: TRBV7-9

CDR3 DNA: TGTGCCAGCAGTGGCGGGGCGCGAAACATTCAGTACTTC
CDR3 protein: CASSGGARNIQYF
J gene: TRBJ2-4
D gene: .
clone size: many
V gene: TRBV27

CDR3 DNA: TGTGCCAGCTCATCTAACCCAGGGACGAGTGAAAAACTGTTTTTT
CDR3 protein: CASSSNPGTSEKLFF
J gene: TRBJ1-4
D gene: .
clone size: few
V gene: TRBV18

CDR3 DNA: TGTGCCAGCAGCGTACAGGGGGATATGCGTGGCTACACCTTC
CDR3 protein: CASSVQGDMRGYTF
J gene: TRBJ1-2
D gene: TRBD1
clone size: .
V gene: TRBV7-2

CDR3 DNA: TGTGCCAGCAGCCAAGTAGACAGGGGGCATGGCTACACCTTC
CDR3 protein: CASSQVDRGHGYTF
J gene: TRBJ1-2
D gene: TRBD1
clone size: few
V gene: TRBV4-2

CDR3 DNA: TGTGCCAGCAGCCCACGGGGCGACTTATACGAGCAGTACTTC
CDR3 protein: CASSPRGDLYEQYF
J gene: TRBJ2-7
D gene: .
clone size: few
V gene: TRBV9

CDR3 DNA: TGTGCCAGCAGTCTTTCCGGGACAGGGAATAATGAGCAGTTCTTC
CDR3 protein: CASSLSGTGNNEQFF
J gene: TRBJ2-1
D gene: TRBD1
clone size: few
V gene: TRBV28

CDR3 DNA: TGTGCCAGCAGCTTGGGACTAGCGAACAATGAGCAGTTCTTC
CDR3 protein: CASSLGLANNEQFF
J gene: TRBJ2-1
D gene: TRBD2
clone size: .
V gene: TRBV7-2

CDR3 DNA: TGTGCCAGCAGGCCACAGGGGGATGGTAATGAAAAACTGTTTTTT
CDR3 protein: CASRPQGDGNEKLFF
J gene: TRBJ1-4
D gene: TRBD1
clone size: few
V gene: TRBV6-5

CDR3 DNA: TGTGCCAGCAGTTCGTTGGCAACTTTGTCGGTCGGTAGCACAGATACGCAGTATTTT
CDR3 protein: CASSSLATLSVGSTDTQYF
J gene: TRBJ2-3
D gene: .
clone size: once
V gene: TRBV27

CDR3 DNA: TGTGCCAGCAGCGTTCGGACAGAACCCCTAGTCAATGAGCAGTTCTTC
CDR3 protein: CASSVRTEPLVNEQFF
J gene: TRBJ2-1
D gene: .
clone size: few
V gene: TRBV9

CDR3 DNA: TGTGCCAGCTCACCCACAGGGGATGAAGCTTTCTTT
CDR3 protein: CASSPTGDEAFF
J gene: TRBJ1-1
D gene: TRBD1
clone size: many
V gene: TRBV18

CDR3 DNA: TGTGCCAGCAGCGTAGGGGCAGGGGTCCACAATGAGCAGTTCTTC
CDR3 protein: CASSVGAGVHNEQFF
J gene: TRBJ2-1
D gene: .
clone size: .
V gene: TRBV9

CDR3 DNA: TGTGCCAGCAATACCGGGTTGAATGAGCAGTTCTTC
CDR3 protein: CASNTGLNEQFF
J gene: TRBJ2-1
D gene: .
clone size: .
V gene: TRBV2

CDR3 DNA: TGTGCCAGCAGTTTCTCTGGGGCCTATGGCTACACCTTC
CDR3 protein: CASSFSGAYGYTF
J gene: TRBJ1-2
D gene: .
clone size: .
V gene: TRBV6-5

CDR3 DNA: TGTGCCAGCAGCTTAGACAGGGATCAGCCCCAGCATTTT
CDR3 protein: CASSLDRDQPQHF
J gene: TRBJ1-5
D gene: .
clone size: few
V gene: TRBV11-2

CDR3 DNA: TGTGCCAGCAGCTCGCAGGGGACCGGGGAGCTGTTTTTT
CDR3 protein: CASSSQGTGELFF
J gene: TRBJ2-2
D gene: .
clone size: few
V gene: TRBV7-2

CDR3 DNA: TGTGCCAGTAGTAGGGGGCACAATCAGCCCCAGCATTTT
CDR3 protein: CASSRGHNQPQHF
J gene: TRBJ1-5
D gene: .
clone size: .
V gene: TRBV19

CDR3 DNA: TGTGCCAGCACCACGGGACTACAAAACACAGATACGCAGTATTTT
CDR3 protein: CASTTGLQNTDTQYF
J gene: TRBJ2-3
D gene: TRBD2
clone size: .
V gene: TRBV7-2

CDR3 DNA: TGTGCCATCAGTGAGTCTAGCGGGAGGGCCTCTGAGACCCAGTACTTC
CDR3 protein: CAISESSGRASETQYF
J gene: TRBJ2-5
D gene: TRBD2
clone size: few
V gene: TRBV10-3

CDR3 DNA: TGCGCCAGCAGCCAAGGGAATAGCGGGAGTATGGGAGAGACCCAGTACTTC
CDR3 protein: CASSQGNSGSMGETQYF
J gene: TRBJ2-5
D gene: TRBD2
clone size: few
V gene: TRBV4-1

CDR3 DNA: TGTGCCAGCTATCTGGACACGAAAGATACGCAGTATTTT
CDR3 protein: CASYLDTKDTQYF
J gene: TRBJ2-3
D gene: .
clone size: few
V gene: TRBV6-1

CDR3 DNA: TGTGCTAGTGGTTTCCCGCCGGGTGAGCAGTTCTTC
CDR3 protein: CASGFPPGEQFF
J gene: TRBJ2-1
D gene: .
clone size: many
V gene: TRBV12-5

CDR3 DNA: TGTGCCAGCAGCCAAGATCTCATGGGGATGGGTGAGCAGTTCTTC
CDR3 protein: CASSQDLMGMGEQFF
J gene: TRBJ2-1
D gene: .
clone size: few
V gene: TRBV14

CDR3 DNA: TGTGCCAGCAGCGTGGGTCCGGCTGACTCACACCAAGAGACCCAGTACTTC
CDR3 protein: CASSVGPADSHQETQYF
J gene: TRBJ2-5
D gene: .
clone size: .
V gene: TRBV9

CDR3 DNA: TGTGCCACCAGCAAAAGACAAGGGACTAGCAACCCCTACGAGCAGTACTTC
CDR3 protein: CATSKRQGTSNPYEQYF
J gene: TRBJ2-7
D gene: TRBD2
clone size: few
V gene: TRBV15

CDR3 DNA: TGTGCCAGCAGTTGGAGCGGGGATACCACAGATACGCAGTATTTT
CDR3 protein: CASSWSGDTTDTQYF
J gene: TRBJ2-3
D gene: TRBD2
clone size: .
V gene: TRBV6-5

CDR3 DNA: TGTGCCAGCAGTGAAGCAGGAGCGGGAGGGCCAGACGAGCAGTACTTC
CDR3 protein: CASSEAGAGGPDEQYF
J gene: TRBJ2-7
D gene: TRBD2
clone size: .
V gene: TRBV6-1

CDR3 DNA: TGTGCCAGCAGCTCCGGGACGGCCTATGGCTACACCTTC
CDR3 protein: CASSSGTAYGYTF
J gene: TRBJ1-2
D gene: .
clone size: .
V gene: TRBV7-9

CDR3 DNA: TGTGCCAGTAGTAAAAAACCGGGACAGGGCTCGCGGGAGCAGTTCTTC
CDR3 protein: CASSKKPGQGSREQFF
J gene: TRBJ2-1
D gene: TRBD1
clone size: few
V gene: TRBV19

CDR3 DNA: TGTGCCAGCAGCTTAGGCCTAGCGGTCTCCTACAATGAGCAGTTCTTC
CDR3 protein: CASSLGLAVSYNEQFF
J gene: TRBJ2-1
D gene: TRBD2
clone size: many
V gene: TRBV7-2

CDR3 DNA: TGTGCCACCAGCCGAGTGGAGACTAGCGGGAAGCTGACCCAGTACTTC
CDR3 protein: CATSRVETSGKLTQYF
J gene: TRBJ2-5
D gene: TRBD2
clone size: .
V gene: TRBV15

CDR3 DNA: TGCGCCAGCAGCCAAGCGGAACAGGGGACCTACGAGCAGTACTTC
CDR3 protein: CASSQAEQGTYEQYF
J gene: TRBJ2-7
D gene: TRBD1
clone size: .
V gene: TRBV4-1